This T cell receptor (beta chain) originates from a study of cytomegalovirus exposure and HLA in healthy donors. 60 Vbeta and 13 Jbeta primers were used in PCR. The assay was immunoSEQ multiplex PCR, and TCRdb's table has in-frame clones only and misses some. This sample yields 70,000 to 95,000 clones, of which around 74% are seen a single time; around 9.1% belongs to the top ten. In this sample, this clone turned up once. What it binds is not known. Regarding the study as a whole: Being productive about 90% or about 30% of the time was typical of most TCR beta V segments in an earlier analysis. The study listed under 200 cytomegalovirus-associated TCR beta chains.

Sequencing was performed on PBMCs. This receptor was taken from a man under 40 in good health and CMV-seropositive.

CDR3: CASSEAIGGQPQHF. Here the CDR3 DNA reads TGTGCCAGCAGTGAAGCGATCGGAGGGCAGCCCCAGCATTTT. The genes are TRBV6-1 and TRBJ1-5; D is uncertain. Trimming took 0 bases from V and 7 from J, leaving 10 bases between them. This CDR3 is built from 14 residues. Germline CDR1 MNHNS, CDR2 SASEGT.